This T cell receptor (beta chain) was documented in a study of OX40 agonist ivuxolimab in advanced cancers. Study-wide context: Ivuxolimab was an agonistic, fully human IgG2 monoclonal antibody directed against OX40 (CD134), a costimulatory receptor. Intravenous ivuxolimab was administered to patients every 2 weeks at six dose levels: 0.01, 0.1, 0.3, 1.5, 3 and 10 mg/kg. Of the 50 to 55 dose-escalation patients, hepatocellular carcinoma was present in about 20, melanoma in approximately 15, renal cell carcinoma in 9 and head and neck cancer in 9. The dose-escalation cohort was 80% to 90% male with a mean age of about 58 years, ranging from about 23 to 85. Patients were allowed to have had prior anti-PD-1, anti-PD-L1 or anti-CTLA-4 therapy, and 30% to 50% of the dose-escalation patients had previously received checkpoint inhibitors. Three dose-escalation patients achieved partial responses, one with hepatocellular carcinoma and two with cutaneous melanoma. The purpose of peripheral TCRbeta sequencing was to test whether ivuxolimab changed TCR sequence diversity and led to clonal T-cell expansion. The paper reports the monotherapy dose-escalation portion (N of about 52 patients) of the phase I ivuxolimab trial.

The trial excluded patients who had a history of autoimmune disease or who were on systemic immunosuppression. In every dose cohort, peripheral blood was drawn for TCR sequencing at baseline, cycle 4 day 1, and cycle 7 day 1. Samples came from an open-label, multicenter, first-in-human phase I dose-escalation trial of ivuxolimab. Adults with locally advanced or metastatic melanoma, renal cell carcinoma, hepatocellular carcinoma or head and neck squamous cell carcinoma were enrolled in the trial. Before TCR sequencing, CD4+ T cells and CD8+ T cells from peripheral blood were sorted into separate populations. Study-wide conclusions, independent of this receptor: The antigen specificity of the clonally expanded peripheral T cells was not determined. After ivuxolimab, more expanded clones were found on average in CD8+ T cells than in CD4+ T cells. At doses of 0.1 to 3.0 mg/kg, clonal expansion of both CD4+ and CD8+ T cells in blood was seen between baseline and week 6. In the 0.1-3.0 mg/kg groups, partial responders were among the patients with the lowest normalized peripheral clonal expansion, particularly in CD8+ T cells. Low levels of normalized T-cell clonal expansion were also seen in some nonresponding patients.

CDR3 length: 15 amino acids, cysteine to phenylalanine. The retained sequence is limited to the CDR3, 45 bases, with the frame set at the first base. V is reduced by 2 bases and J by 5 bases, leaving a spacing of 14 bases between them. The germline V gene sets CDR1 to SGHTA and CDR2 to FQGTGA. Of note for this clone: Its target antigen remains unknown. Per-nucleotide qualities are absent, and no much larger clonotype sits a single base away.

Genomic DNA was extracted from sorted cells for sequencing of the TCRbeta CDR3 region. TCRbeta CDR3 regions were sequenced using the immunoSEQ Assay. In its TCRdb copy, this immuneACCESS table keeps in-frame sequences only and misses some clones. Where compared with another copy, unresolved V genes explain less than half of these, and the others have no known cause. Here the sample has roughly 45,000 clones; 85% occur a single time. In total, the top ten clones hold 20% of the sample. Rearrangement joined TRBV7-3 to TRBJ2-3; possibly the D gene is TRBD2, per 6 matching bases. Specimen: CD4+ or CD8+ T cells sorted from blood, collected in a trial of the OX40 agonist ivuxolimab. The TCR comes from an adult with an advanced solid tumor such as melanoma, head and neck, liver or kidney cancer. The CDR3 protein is CASSLAGGGGDTQYF. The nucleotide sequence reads TGTGCCAGCAGCTTAGCCGGGGGAGGAGGAGATACGCAGTATTTT.